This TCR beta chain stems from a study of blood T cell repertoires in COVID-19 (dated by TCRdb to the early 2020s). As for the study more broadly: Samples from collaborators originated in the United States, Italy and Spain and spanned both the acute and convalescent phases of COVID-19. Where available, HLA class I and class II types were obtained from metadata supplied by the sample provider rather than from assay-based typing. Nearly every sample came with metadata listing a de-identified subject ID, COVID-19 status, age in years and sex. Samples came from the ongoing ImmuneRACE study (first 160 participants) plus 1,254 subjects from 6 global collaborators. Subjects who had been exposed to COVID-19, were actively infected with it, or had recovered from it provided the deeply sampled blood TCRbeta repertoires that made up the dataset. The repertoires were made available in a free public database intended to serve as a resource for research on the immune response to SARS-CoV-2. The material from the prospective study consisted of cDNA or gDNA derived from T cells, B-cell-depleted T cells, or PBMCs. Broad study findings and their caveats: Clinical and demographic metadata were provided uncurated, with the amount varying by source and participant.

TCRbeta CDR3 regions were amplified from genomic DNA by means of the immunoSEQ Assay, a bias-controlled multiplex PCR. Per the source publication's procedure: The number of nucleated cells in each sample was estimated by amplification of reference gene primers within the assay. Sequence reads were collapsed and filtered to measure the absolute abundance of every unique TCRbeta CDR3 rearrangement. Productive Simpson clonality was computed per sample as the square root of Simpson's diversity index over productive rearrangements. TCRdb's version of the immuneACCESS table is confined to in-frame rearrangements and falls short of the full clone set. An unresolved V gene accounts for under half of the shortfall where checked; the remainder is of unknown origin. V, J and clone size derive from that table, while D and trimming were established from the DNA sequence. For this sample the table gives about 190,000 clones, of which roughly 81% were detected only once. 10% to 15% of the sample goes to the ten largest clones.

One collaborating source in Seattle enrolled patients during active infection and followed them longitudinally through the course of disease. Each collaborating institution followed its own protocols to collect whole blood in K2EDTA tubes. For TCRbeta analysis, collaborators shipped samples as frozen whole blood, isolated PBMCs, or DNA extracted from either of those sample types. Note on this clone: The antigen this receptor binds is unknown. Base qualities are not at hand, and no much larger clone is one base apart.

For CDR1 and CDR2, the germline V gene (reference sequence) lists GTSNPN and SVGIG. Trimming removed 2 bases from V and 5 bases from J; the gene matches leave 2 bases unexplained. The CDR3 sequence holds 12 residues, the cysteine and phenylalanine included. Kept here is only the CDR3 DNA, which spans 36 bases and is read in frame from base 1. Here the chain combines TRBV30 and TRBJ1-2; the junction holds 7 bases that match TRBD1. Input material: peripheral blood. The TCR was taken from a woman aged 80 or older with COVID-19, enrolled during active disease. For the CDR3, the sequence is CAWSLTGYGYTF. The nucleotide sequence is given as TGTGCCTGGAGTTTGACAGGGTATGGCTACACCTTC.